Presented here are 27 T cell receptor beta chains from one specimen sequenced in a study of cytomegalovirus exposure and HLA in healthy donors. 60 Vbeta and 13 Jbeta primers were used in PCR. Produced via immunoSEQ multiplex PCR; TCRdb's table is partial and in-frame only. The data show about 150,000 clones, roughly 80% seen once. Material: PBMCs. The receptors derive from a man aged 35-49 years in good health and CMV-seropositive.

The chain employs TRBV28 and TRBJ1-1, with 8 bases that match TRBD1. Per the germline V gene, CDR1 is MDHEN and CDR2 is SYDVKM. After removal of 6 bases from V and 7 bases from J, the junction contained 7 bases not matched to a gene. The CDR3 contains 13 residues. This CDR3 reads CASRVPGQVEAFF. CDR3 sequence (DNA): TGTGCCAGCAGAGTCCCGGGACAGGTTGAAGCTTTCTTT. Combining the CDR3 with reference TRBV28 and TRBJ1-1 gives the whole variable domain DVKVTQSSRYLVKRTGEKVFLECVQDMDHENMFWYRQDPGLGLRLIYFSYDVKMKEKGDIPEGYSVSREKKERFSLILESASTNQTSMYLCASRVPGQVEAFFGQGTRLTVV.

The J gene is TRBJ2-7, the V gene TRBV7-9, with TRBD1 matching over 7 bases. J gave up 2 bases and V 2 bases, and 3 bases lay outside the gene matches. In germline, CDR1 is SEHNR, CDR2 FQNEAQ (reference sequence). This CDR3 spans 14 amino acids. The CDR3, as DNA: TGTGCCAGCAGCTTACGGGACAGAACCTACGAGCAGTACTTC. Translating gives CASSLRDRTYEQYF.

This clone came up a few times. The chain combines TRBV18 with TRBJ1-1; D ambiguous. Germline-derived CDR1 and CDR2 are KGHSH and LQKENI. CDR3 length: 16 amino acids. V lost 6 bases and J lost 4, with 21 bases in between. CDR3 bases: TGTGCCAGCTCGCTAGACTCGGGGATCGCCGGCACTGAAGCTTTCTTT. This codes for CASSLDSGIAGTEAFF.

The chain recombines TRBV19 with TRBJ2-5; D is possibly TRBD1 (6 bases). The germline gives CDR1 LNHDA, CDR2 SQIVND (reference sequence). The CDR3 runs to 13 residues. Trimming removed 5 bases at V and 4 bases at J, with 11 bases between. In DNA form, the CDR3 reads TGTGCCAGTAGTCAGGGGCCAGGAGAGACCCAGTACTTC. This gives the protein CASSQGPGETQYF.

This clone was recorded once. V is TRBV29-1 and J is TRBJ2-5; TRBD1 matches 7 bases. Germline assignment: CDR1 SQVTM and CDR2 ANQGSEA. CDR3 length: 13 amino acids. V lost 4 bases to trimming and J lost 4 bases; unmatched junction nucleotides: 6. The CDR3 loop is CSVVTGFGETQYF. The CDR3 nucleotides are TGCAGCGTTGTGACAGGGTTTGGAGAGACCCAGTACTTC.

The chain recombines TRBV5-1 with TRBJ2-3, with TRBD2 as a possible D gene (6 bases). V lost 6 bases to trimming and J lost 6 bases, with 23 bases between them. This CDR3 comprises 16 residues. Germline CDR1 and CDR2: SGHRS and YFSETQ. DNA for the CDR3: TGCGCCAGCAACCGCAAAACGGGAGTCAAGCTGGATACGCAGTATTTT. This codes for CASNRKTGVKLDTQYF.

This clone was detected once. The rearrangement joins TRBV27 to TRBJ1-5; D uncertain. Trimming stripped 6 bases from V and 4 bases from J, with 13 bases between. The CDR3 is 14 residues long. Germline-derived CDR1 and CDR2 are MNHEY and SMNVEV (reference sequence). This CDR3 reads CASSLGGANQPQHF. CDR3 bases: TGTGCCAGCAGCCTAGGTGGAGCGAATCAGCCCCAGCATTTT.

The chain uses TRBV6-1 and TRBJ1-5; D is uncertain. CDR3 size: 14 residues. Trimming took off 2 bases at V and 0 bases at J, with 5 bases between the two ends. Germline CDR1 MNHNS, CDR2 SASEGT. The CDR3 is CASSETASNQPQHF. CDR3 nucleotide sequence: TGTGCCAGCAGTGAAACAGCTAGCAATCAGCCCCAGCATTTT.

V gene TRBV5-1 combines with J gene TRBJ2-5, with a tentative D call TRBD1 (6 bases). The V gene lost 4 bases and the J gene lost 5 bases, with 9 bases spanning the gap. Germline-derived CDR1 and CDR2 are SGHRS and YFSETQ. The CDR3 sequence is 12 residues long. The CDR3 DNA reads TGCGCCAGCAGCGGGCAGGGGGAGACCCAGTACTTC. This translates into CASSGQGETQYF.

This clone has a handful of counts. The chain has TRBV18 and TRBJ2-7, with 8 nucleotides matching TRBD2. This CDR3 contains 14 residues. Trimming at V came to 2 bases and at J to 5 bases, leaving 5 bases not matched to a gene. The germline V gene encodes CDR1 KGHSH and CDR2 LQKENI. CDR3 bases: TGTGCCAGCTCACCAACCAGCGGGAGTAACGAGCAGTACTTC. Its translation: CASSPTSGSNEQYF.

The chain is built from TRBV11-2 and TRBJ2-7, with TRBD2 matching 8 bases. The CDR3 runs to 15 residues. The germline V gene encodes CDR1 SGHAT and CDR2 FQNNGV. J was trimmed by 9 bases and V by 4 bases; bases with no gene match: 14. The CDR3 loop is CASSSQRAGGAAQYF. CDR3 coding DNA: TGTGCCAGCAGCTCCCAGAGGGCGGGGGGCGCCGCGCAGTACTTC.

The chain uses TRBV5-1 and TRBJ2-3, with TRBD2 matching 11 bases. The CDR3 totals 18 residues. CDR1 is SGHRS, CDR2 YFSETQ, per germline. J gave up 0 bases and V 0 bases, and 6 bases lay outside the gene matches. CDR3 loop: CASSLELAGATSTDTQYF. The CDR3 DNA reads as TGCGCCAGCAGCTTGGAACTAGCGGGAGCAACCAGCACAGATACGCAGTATTTT.

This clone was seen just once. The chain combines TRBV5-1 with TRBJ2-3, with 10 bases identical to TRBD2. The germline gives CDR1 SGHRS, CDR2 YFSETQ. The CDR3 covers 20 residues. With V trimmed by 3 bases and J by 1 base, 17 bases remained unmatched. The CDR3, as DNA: TGCGCCAGCAGCTCGCCCCCAGGCGGGCGGCTAGCGGGAGGCACAGATACGCAGTATTTT. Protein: CASSSPPGGRLAGGTDTQYF.

CDR3 residues: CASSLGDREAFF. In nucleotides, the CDR3 is TGTGCCAGTAGTCTCGGTGACAGGGAAGCTTTCTTT. V usage is TRBV19 and J usage is TRBJ1-1, with a weak D call TRBD1 (6 bases). V dropped 5 bases and J dropped 8 bases, with 12 bases sitting between them. This CDR3 contains 12 residues. The V gene's germline CDR1 is LNHDA and CDR2 SQIVND (reference sequence).

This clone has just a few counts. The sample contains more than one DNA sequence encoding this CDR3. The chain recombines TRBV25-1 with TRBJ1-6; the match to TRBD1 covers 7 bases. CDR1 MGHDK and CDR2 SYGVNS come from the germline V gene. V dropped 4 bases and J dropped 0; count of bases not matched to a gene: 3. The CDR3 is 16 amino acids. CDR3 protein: CASSGQGTSYNSPLHF. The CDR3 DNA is TGTGCCAGCAGTGGACAGGGTACCTCCTATAATTCACCCCTCCACTTT. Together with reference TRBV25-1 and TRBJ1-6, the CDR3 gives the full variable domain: EADIYQTPRYLVIGTGKKITLECSQTMGHDKMYWYQQDPGMELHLIHYSYGVNSTEKGDLSSESTVSRIRTEHFPLTLESARPSHTSQYLCASSGQGTSYNSPLHFGNGTRLTVT.

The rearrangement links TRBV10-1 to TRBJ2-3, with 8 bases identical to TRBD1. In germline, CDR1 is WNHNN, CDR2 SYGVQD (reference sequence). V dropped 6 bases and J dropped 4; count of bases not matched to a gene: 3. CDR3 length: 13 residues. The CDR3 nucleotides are TGCGCCAGCAGGGAGACAGGGGCAGATACGCAGTATTTT. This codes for CASRETGADTQYF.

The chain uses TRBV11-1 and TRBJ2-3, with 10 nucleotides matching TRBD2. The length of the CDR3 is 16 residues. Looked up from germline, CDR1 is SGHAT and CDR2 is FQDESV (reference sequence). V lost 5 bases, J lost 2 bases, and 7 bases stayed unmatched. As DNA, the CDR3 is TGTGCCAGCAGCCTACGGACTAGCGGATTCACAGATACGCAGTATTTT. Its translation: CASSLRTSGFTDTQYF.

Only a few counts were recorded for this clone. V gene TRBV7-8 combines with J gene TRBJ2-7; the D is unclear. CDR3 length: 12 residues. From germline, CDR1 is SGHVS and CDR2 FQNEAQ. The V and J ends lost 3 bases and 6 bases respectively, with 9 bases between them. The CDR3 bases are TGTGCCAGCAGCTTGAGTAGTCTCGAGCAGTACTTC. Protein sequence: CASSLSSLEQYF.

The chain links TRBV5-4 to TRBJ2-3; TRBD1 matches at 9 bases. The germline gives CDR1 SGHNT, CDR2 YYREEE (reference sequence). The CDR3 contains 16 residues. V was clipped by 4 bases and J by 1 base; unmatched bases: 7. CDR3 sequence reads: CASSRRDRDGTDTQYF. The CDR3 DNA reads TGTGCCAGCAGCCGCCGGGACAGGGATGGCACAGATACGCAGTATTTT. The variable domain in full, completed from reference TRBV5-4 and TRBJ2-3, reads ETGVTQSPTHLIKTRGQQVTLRCSSQSGHNTVSWYQQALGQGPQFIFQYYREEENGRGNFPPRFSGLQFPNYSSELNVNALELDDSALYLCASSRRDRDGTDTQYFGPGTRLTVL.

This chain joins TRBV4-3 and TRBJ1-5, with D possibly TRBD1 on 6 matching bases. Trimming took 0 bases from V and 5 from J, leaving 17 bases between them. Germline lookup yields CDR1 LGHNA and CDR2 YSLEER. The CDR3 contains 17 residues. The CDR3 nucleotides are TGCGCCAGCAGCCAAGATCGGGGAGGGGGGCTGCATCAGCCCCAGCATTTT. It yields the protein CASSQDRGGGLHQPQHF.

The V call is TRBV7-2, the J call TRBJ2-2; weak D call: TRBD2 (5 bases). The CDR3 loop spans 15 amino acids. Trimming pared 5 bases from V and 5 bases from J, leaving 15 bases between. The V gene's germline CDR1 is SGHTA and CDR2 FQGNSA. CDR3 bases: TGTGCCAGCAGCCCCCGTTCCGGGATTACCGGGGAGCTGTTTTTT. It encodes CASSPRSGITGELFF.

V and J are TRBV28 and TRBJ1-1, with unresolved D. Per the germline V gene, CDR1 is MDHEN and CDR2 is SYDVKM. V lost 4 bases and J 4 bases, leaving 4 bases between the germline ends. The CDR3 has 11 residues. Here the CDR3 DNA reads TGTGCCAGCAGTTCGAGCACTGAAGCTTTCTTT. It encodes CASSSSTEAFF.

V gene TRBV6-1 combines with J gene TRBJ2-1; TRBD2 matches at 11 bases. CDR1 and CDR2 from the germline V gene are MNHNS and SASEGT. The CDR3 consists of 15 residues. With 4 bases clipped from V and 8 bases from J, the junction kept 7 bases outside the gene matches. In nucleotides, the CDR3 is TGTGCCAGCAGTGCTTCACTAGCGGGAGCGGATGAGCAGTTCTTC. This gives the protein CASSASLAGADEQFF.

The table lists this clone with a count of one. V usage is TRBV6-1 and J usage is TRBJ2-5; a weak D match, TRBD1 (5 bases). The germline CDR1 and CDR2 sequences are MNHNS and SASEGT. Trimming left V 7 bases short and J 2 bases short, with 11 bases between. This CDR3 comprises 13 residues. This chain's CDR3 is CASMRQGQETQYF. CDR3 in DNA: TGTGCCAGCATGAGGCAGGGACAAGAGACCCAGTACTTC.

CDR3 bases: TGTGCCATCAGCGGACAGCTGAACACTGAAGCTTTCTTT. Translating it yields CAISGQLNTEAFF. The chain has TRBV10-3 and TRBJ1-1; maybe TRBD1 (6 bases). Germline V gene data show CDR1 as ENHRY and CDR2 as SYGVKD. Trimming pared 6 bases from V and 0 bases from J, leaving 8 bases between. The CDR3 length is 13 residues.

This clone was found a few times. The CDR3 is CASSFATGVEKLFF. DNA for the CDR3: TGTGCCAGCAGTTTCGCGACAGGGGTTGAAAAACTGTTTTTT. The V gene is TRBV27, the J gene TRBJ1-4, with 8 bases aligning to TRBD1. Trimming at V came to 3 bases and at J to 7 bases, leaving 4 bases not matched to a gene. The CDR3 covers 14 residues. Germline-derived CDR1 and CDR2 are MNHEY and SMNVEV (reference sequence).

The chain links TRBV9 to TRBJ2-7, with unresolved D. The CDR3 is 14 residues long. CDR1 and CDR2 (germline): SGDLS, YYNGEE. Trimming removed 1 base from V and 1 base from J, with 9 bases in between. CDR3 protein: CASSVTTTSYEQYF. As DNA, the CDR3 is TGTGCCAGCAGCGTAACGACAACTTCCTACGAGCAGTACTTC.